This T cell receptor (beta chain) appears in the sequencing data of a study of blood T cell repertoires in COVID-19. Authors' analysis steps: Reference gene primer amplification gave nucleated cell count estimates. Sequencing was performed with immunoSEQ multiplex PCR; in TCRdb, only in-frame clones are kept and a portion is missing. V and J calls and clone size are as listed in that table; D and trimming were resolved from the DNA. The repertoire holds about 140,000 clones, with 86% as singletons. This TCR was recovered from a woman aged 55-70 years with acute or convalescent COVID-19. Sequencing was performed on peripheral blood.

CDR3 in amino acids: CASSFILAGGESGETQYF. CDR3 sequence (DNA): TGTGCCAGCAGCTTCATCCTAGCGGGGGGGGAATCGGGGGAGACCCAGTACTTC. The chain links TRBV13 to TRBJ2-5; 12 nucleotides line up with TRBD2. The CDR3 runs to 18 residues. The trim removed 3 bases at V and 5 bases at J, leaving 13 bases unmatched. Germline CDR1 and CDR2: PRHDT and FYEKMQ (reference sequence). The full variable domain, completed using reference TRBV13 and TRBJ2-5, is AAGVIQSPRHLIKEKRETATLKCYPIPRHDTVYWYQQGPGQDPQFLISFYEKMQSDKGSIPDRFSAQQFSDYHSELNMSSLELGDSALYFCASSFILAGGESGETQYFGPGTRLLVL.